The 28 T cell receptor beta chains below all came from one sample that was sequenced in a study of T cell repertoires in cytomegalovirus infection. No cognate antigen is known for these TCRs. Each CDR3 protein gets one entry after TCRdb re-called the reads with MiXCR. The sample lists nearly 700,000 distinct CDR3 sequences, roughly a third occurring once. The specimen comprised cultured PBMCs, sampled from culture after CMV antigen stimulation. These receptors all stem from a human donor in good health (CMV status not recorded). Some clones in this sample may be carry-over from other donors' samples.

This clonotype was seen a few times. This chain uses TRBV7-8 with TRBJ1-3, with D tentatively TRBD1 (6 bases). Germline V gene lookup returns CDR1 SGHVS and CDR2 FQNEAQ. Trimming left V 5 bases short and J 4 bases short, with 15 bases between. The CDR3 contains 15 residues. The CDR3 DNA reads TGTGCCAGCAGCCGACGGGGGGCGCGAGGAAACACCATATATTTT. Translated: CASSRRGARGNTIYF.

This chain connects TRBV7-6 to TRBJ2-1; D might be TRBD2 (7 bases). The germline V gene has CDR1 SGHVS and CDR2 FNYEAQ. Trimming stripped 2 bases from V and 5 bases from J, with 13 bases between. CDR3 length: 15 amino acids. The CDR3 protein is CASSLSGGLHNEQFF. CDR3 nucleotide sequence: TGTGCCAGCAGCTTATCGGGGGGCCTACACAATGAGCAGTTCTTC.

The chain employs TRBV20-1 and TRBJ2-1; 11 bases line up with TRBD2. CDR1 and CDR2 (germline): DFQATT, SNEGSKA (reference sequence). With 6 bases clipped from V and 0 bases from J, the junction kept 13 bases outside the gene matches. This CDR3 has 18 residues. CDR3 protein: CSAKRSSGGPSSYNEQFF. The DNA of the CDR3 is TGCAGTGCAAAGAGGTCTAGCGGGGGGCCGAGCTCCTACAATGAGCAGTTCTTC.

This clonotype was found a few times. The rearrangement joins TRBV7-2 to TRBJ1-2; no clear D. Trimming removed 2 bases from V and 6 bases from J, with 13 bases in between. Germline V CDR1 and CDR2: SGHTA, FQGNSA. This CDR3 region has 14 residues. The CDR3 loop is CASSLWSGRDGYTF. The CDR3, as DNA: TGTGCCAGCAGCTTATGGTCGGGGAGGGATGGCTACACCTTC.

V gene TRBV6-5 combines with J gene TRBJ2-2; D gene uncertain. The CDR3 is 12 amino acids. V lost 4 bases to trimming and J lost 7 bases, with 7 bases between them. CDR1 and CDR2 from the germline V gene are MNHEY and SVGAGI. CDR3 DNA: TGTGCCAGCAGTTTCGCAAGCGGGGAGCTGTTTTTT. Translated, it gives CASSFASGELFF.

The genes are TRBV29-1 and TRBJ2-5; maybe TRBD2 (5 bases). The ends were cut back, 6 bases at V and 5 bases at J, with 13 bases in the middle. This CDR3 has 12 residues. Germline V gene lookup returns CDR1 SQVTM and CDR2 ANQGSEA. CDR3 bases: TGCAGCGTCGGCATCCGAGGGGAGACCCAGTACTTC. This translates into CSVGIRGETQYF.

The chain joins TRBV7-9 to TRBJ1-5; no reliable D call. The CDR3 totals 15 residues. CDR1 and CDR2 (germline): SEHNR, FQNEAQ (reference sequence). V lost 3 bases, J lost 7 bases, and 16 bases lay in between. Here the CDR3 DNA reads TGTGCCAGCAGCTTTGCGTCTCCATTTGAACAGCCCCAGCATTTT. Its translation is CASSFASPFEQPQHF.

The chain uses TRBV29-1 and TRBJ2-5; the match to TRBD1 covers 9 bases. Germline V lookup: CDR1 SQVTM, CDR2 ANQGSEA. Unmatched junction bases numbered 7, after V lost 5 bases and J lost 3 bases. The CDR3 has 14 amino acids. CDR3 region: CSVRDRALKETQYF. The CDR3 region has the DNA TGCAGCGTTAGGGACAGGGCGTTAAAAGAGACCCAGTACTTC.

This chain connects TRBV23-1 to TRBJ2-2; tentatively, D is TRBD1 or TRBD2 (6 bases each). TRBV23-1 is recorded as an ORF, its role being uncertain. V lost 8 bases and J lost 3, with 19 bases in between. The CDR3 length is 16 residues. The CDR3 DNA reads TGCGCCAGCGTACTAAGGGGGGCCCCTTACACCGGGGAGCTGTTTTTT. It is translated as CASVLRGAPYTGELFF.

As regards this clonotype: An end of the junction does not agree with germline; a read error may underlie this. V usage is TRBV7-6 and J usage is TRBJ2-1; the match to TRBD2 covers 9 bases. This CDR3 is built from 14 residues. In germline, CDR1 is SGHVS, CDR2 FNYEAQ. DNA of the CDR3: TGTGTCAGCAGCAACGGACTAGCGAGCAATGAGCAGTTCTTC. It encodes CVSSNGLASNEQFF.

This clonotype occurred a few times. CDR3 DNA sequence: TGCGCCAGCAGCCAACGAGTCCCCGGCGGGGTCTACGAGCAGTACTTC. As protein: CASSQRVPGGVYEQYF. This rearrangement joins TRBV4-1 to TRBJ2-7, with D tentatively TRBD2 (6 bases). There are 16 residues in the CDR3. The V gene lost 2 bases and the J gene lost 3 bases, with 17 bases spanning the gap. CDR1 and CDR2 (germline): MGHRA, YSYEKL.

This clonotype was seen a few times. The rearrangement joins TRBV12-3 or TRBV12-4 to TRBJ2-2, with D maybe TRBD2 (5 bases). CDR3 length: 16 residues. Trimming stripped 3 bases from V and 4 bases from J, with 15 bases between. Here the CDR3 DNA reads TGTGCCAGCAGTTTTGGGGAGAGACTCCTCACCGGGGAGCTGTTTTTT. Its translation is CASSFGERLLTGELFF.

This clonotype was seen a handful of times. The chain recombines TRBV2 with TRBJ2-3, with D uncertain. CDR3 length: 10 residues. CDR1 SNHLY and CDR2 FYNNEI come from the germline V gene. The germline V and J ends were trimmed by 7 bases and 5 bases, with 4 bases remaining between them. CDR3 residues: CASILDTQYF. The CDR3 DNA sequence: TGTGCCAGCATTTTAGATACGCAGTATTTT.

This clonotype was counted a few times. The CDR3 region has the DNA TGCAGTGCCTCCGGGGCCGAAGAGACCCAGTACTTC. It translates to CSASGAEETQYF. The rearrangement links TRBV20-1 to TRBJ2-5; D may be TRBD1 or TRBD2 (5 bases each). This CDR3 has 12 residues. The germline V and J ends were trimmed by 6 bases and 3 bases, with 11 bases remaining between them. Per germline, CDR1 DFQATT and CDR2 SNEGSKA (reference sequence).

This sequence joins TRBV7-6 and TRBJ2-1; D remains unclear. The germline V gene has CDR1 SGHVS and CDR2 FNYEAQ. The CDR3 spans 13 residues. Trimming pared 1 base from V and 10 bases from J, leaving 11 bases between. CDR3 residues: CASSLGLTSEQFF. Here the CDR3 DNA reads TGTGCCAGCAGCTTAGGGTTGACCAGCGAGCAGTTCTTC.

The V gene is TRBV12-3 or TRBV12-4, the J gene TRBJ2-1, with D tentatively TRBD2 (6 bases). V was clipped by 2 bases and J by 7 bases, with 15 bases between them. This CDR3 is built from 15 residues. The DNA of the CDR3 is TGTGCCAGCAGTTTATTACGGGAGTTAAGGAATGAGCAGTTCTTC. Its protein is CASSLLRELRNEQFF.

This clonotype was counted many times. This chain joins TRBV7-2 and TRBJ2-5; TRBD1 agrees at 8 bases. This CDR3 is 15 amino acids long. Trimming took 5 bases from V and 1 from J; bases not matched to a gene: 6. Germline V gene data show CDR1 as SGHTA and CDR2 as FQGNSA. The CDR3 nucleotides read TGTGCCAGCAGCCCAGGGGGCTGGTCCCAAGAGACCCAGTACTTC. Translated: CASSPGGWSQETQYF.

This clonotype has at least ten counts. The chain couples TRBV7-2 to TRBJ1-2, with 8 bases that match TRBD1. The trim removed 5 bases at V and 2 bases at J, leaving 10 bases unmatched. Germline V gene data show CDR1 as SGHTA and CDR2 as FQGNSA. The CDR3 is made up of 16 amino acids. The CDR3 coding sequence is TGTGCCAGCAGCGGCGAGGACAGGGACTACAACTATGGCTACACCTTC. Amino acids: CASSGEDRDYNYGYTF.

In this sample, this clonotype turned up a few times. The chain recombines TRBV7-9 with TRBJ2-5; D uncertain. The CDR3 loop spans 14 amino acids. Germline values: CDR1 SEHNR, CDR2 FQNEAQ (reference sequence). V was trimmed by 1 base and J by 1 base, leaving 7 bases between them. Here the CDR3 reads CASSLETVQETQYF. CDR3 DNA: TGTGCCAGCAGCTTAGAAACGGTCCAAGAGACCCAGTACTTC.

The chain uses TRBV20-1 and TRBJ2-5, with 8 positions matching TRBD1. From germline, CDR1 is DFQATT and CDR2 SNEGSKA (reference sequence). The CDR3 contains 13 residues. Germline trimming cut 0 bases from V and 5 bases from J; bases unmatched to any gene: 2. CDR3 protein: CSARDGQGETQYF. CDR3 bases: TGCAGTGCTAGAGACGGACAGGGCGAGACCCAGTACTTC.

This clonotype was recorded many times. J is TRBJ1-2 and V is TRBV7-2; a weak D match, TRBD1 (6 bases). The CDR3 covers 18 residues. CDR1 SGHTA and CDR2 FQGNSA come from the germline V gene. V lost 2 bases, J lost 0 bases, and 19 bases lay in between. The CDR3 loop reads CASSLKTGYLSANYGYTF. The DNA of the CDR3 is TGTGCCAGCAGCTTAAAAACAGGGTACCTTTCGGCTAACTATGGCTACACCTTC.

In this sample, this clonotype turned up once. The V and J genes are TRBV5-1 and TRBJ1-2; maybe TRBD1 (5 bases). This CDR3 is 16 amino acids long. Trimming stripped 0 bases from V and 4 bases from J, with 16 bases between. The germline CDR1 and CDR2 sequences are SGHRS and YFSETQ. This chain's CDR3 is CASSLVSGMASYGYTF. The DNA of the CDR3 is TGCGCCAGCAGCTTGGTTTCAGGGATGGCGAGCTATGGCTACACCTTC.

The CDR3 DNA is TGTGCCAGCAGCGCTGGCGGTGGGGGGAAGGAGACCCAGTACTTC. Residues: CASSAGGGGKETQYF. The chain employs TRBV7-2 and TRBJ2-5; a possible D gene is TRBD2 (6 bases). From germline, CDR1 is SGHTA and CDR2 FQGNSA. CDR3 length: 15 residues. The ends were cut back, 5 bases at V and 5 bases at J, with 18 bases in the middle.

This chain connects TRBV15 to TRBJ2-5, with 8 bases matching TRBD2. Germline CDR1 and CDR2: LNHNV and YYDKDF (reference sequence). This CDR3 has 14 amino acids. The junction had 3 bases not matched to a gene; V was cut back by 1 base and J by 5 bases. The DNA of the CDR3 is TGTGCCACCAGCAGAGCGGGGGGGCCGGAGACCCAGTACTTC. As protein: CATSRAGGPETQYF.

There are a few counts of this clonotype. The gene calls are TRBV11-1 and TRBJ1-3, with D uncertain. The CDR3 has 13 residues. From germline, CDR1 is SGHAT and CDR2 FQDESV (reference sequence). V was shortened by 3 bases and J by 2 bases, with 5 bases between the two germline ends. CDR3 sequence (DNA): TGTGCCAGCAGCTTTATCACTGGAAACACCATATATTTT. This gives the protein CASSFITGNTIYF.

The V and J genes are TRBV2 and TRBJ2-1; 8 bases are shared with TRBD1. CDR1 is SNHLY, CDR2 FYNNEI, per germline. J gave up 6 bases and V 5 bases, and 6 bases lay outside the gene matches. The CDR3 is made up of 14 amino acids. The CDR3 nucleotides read TGTGCCAGCAGTCAGGGACAGGTCCCCAATGAGCAGTTCTTC. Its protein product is CASSQGQVPNEQFF.

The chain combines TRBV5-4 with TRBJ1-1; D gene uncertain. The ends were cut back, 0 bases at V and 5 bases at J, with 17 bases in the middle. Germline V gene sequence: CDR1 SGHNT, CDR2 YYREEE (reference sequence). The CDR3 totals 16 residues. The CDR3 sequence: CASSLDWQPTTTEAFF. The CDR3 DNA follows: TGTGCCAGCAGCTTGGATTGGCAGCCTACTACTACTGAAGCTTTCTTT. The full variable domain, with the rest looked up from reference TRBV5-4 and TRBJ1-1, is ETGVTQSPTHLIKTRGQQVTLRCSSQSGHNTVSWYQQALGQGPQFIFQYYREEENGRGNFPPRFSGLQFPNYSSELNVNALELDDSALYLCASSLDWQPTTTEAFFGQGTRLTVV.

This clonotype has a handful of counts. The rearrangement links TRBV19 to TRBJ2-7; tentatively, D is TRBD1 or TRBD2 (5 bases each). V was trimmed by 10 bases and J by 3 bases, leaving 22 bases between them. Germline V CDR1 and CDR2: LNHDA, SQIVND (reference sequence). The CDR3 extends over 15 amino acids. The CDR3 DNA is TGTGCCATTCCCGGAGAGGGACCCCCCATCTACGAGCAGTACTTC. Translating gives CAIPGEGPPIYEQYF.